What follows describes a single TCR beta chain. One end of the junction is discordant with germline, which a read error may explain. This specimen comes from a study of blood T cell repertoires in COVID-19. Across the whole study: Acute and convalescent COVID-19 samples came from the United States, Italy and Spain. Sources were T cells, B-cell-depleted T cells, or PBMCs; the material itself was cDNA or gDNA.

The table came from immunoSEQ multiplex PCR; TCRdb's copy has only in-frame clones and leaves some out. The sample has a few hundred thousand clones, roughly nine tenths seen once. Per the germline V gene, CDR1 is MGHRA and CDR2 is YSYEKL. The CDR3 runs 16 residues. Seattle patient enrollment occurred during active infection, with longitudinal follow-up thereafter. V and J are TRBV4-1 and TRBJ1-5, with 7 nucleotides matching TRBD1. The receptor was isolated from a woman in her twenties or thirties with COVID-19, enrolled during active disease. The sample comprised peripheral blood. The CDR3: CASSQVGNRGNEPIFF. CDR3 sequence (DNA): TGCGCCAGCAGCCAAGTGGGGAACAGGGGAAACGAACCCATTTTTTTT.